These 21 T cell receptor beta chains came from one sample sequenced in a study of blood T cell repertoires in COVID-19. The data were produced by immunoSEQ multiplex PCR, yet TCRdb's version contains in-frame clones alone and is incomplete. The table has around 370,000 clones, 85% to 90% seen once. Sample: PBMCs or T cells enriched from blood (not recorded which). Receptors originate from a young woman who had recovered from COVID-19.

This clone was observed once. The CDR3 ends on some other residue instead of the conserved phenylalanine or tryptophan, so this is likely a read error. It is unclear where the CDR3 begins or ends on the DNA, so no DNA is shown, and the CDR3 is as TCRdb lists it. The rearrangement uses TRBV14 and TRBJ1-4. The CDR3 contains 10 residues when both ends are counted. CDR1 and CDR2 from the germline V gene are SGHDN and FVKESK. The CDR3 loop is CASSQIGGWY.

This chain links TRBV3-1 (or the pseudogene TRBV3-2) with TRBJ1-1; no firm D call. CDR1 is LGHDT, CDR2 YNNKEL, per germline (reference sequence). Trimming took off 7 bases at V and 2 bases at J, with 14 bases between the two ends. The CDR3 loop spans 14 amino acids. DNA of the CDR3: TGTGCCAGCACCCCAAGGACGGGAAACACTGAAGCTTTCTTT. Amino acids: CASTPRTGNTEAFF.

The CDR3: CASSQGTREYNEQFF. CDR3 in DNA: TGTGCCAGCAGCCAAGGGACTAGAGAATACAATGAGCAGTTCTTC. This rearrangement joins TRBV4-2 to TRBJ2-1, with 7 bases lining up with TRBD2. The V gene's germline CDR1 is LGHNA and CDR2 YNFKEQ. The CDR3 consists of 15 residues. V lost 1 base and J lost 4; bases outside the gene matches: 4.

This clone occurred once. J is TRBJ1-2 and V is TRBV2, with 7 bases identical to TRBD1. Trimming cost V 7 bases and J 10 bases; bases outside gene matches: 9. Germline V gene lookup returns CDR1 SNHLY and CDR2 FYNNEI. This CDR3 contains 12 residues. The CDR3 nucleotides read TGTGCCAGCAATCCAGGGGGAACGCTCTACACCTTC. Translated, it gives CASNPGGTLYTF.

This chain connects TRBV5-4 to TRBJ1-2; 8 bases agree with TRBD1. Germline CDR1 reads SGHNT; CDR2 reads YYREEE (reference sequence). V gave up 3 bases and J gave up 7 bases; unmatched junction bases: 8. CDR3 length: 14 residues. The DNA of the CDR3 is TGTGCCAGCAGCTCCCAGGGGGCTATTTCTGGCTACACCTTC. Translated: CASSSQGAISGYTF.

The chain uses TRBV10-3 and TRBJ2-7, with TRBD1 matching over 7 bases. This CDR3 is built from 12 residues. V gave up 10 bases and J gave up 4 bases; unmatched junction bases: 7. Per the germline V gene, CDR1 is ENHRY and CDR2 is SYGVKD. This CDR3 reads CATKRQGYEQYF. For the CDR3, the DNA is TGTGCCACCAAACGACAGGGATACGAGCAGTACTTC.

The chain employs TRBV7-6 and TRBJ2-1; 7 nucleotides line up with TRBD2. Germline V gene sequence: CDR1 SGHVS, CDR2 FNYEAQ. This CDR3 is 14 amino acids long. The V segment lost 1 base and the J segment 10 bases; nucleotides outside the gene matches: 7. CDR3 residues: CASSLEGELAEQFF. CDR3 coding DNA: TGTGCCAGCAGCTTAGAAGGAGAACTAGCGGAGCAGTTCTTC.

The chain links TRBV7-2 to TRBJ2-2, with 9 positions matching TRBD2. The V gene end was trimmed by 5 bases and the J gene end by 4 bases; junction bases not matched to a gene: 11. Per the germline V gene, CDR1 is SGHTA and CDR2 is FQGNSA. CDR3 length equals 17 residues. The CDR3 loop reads CASSPQAGGLGTGELFF. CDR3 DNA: TGTGCCAGCAGCCCCCAGGCGGGGGGGCTGGGCACCGGGGAGCTGTTTTTT.

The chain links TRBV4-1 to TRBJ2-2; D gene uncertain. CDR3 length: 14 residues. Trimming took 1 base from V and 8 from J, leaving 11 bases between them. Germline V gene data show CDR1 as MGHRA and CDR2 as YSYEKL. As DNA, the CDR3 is TGCGCCAGCAGCCAAGGATCATACGGGGGGGAGCTGTTTTTT. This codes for CASSQGSYGGELFF.

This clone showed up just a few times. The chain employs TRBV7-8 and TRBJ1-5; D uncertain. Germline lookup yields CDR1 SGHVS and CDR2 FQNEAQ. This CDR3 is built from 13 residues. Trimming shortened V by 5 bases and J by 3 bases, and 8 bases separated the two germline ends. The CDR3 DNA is TGTGCCAGCAGCCTGACTTTCAATCAGCCCCAGCATTTT. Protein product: CASSLTFNQPQHF.

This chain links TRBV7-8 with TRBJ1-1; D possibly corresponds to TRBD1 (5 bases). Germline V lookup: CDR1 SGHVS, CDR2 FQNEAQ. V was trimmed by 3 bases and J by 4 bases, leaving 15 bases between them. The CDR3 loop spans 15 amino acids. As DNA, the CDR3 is TGTGCCAGCAGCTTCAACAGGTTCGGGGGCACTGAAGCTTTCTTT. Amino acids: CASSFNRFGGTEAFF.

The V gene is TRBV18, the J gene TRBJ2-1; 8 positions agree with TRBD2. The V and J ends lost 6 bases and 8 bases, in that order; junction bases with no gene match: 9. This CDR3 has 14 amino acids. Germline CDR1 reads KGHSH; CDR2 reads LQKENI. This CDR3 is CASSSKTSEDEQFF. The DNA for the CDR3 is TGTGCCAGCTCCTCCAAGACTAGCGAGGATGAGCAGTTCTTC.

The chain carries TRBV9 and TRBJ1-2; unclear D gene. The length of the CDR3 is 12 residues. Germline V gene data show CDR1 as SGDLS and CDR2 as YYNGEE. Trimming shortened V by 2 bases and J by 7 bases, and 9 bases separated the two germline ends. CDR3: CASSVMRVGYTF. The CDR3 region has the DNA TGTGCCAGCAGCGTCATGCGCGTTGGCTACACCTTC.

The CDR3 DNA reads as TGTGCCAGCAGTTACACGGACACCAGCGACTATGGCTACACCTTC. Protein sequence: CASSYTDTSDYGYTF. V usage is TRBV5-6 and J usage is TRBJ1-2; D is perhaps TRBD1 (5 bases). The CDR3 sequence is 15 residues long. CDR1 and CDR2 (germline): SGHDT, YYEEEE. The V end was cut by 5 bases, the J end by 3 bases, with 17 bases between.

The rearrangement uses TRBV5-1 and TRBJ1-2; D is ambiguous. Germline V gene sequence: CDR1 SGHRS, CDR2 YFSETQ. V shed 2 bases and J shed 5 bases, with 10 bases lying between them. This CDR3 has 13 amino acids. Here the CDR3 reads CASSLSVRYGYTF. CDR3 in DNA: TGCGCCAGCAGCTTATCGGTCCGTTATGGCTACACCTTC.

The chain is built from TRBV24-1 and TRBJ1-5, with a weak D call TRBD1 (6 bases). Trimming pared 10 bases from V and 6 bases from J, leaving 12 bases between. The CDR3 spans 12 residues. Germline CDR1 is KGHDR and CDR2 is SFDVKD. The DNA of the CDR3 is TGTGCCACATACAGGGTTGGTCAGCCCCAGCATTTT. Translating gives CATYRVGQPQHF.

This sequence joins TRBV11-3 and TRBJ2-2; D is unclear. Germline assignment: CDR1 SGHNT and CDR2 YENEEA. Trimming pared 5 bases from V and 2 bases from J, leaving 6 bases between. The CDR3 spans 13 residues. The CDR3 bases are TGTGCCAGCAGCGCACACAACACCGGGGAGCTGTTTTTT. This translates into CASSAHNTGELFF.

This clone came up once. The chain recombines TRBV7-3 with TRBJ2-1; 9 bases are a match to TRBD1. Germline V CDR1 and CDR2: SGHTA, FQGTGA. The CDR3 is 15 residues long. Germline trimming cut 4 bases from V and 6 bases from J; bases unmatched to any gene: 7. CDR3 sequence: CASSWPGQGGNEQFF. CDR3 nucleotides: TGTGCCAGCAGCTGGCCGGGACAGGGTGGCAATGAGCAGTTCTTC.

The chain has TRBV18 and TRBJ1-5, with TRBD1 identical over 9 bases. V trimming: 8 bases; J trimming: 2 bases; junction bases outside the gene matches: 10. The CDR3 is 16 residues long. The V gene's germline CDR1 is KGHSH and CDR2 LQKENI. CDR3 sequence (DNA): TGTGCCAGCGCCGGGACAGGGTCCCAACGCAATCAGCCCCAGCATTTT. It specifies CASAGTGSQRNQPQHF.

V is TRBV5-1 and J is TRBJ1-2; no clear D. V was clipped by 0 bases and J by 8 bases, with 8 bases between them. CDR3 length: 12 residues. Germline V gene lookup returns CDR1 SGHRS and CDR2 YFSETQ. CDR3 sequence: CASSLDSEGYTF. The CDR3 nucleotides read TGCGCCAGCAGCTTGGACTCTGAAGGCTACACCTTC.

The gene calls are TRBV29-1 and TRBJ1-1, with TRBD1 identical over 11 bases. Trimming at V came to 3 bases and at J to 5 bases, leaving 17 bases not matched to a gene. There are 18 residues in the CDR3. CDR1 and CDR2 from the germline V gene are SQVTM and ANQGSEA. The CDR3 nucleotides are TGCAGCGTTGATCCGTTTAGCTGGGACAGGGGGTCTGGAACTGAAGCTTTCTTT. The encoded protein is CSVDPFSWDRGSGTEAFF. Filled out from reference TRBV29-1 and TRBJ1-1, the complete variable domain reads SAVISQKPSRDICQRGTSLTIQCQVDSQVTMMFWYRQQPGQSLTLIATANQGSEATYESGFVIDKFPISRPNLTFSTLTVSNMSPEDSSIYLCSVDPFSWDRGSGTEAFFGQGTRLTVV.